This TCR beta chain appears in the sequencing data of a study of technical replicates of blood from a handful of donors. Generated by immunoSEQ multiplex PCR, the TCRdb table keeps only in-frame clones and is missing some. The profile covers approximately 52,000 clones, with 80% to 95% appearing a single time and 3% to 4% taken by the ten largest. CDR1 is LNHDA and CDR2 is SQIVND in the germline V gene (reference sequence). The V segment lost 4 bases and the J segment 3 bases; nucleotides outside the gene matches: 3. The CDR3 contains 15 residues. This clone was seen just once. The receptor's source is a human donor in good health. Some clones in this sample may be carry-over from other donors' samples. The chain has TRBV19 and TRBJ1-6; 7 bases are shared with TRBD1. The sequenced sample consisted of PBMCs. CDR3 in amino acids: CASSTTGLYNSPLHF. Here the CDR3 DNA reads TGTGCCAGTAGTACGACAGGGCTCTATAATTCACCCCTCCACTTT. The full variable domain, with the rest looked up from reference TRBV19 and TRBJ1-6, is DGGITQSPKYLFRKEGQNVTLSCEQNLNHDAMYWYRQDPGQGLRLIYYSQIVNDFQKGDIAEGYSVSREKKESFPLTVTSAQKNPTAFYLCASSTTGLYNSPLHFGNGTRLTVT.